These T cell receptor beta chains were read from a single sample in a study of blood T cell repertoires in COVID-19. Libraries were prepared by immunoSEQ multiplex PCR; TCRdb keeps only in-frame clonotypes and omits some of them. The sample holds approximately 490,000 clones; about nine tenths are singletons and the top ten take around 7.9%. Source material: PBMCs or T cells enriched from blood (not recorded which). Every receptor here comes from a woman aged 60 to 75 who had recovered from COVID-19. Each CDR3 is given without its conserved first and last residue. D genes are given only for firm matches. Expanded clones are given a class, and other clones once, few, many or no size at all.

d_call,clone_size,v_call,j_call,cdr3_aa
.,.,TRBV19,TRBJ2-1,ASSERQEQF
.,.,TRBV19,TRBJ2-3,ASSIPGNAQY
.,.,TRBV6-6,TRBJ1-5,ASRVGDSNQPQH
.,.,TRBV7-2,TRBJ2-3,ASRRQGLGVDTQY
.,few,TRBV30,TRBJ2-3,AWSGGLRTDTQY
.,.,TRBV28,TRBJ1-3,ASTGTTGNTIY
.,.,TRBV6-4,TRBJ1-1,ASSLAPEGTEAF
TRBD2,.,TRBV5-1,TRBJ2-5,ASKSGGPETQY
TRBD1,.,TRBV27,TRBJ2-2,ASSPRTGYTGELF
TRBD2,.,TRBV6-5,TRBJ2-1,ASRRPGLADNEQF
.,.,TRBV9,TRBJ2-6,ASSSRGAGANVLT
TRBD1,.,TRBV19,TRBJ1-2,ASSRDSYGYT
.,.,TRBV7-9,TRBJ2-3,ASSPPNSGTSSTDTQY
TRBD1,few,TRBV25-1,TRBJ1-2,ASSPTGDYGYT
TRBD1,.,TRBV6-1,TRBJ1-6,ASQGDDGPLH
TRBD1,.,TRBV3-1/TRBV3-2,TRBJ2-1,ASSQGQGIYNEQF
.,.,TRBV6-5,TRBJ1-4,ASSYRGGANEKLF
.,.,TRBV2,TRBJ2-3,ASSDSNGGIDTQY
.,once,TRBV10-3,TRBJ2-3,AISGQRRTDTQY
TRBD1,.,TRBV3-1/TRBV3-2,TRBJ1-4,ASSQADRVEKLF
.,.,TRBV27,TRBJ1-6,ASSLDRNSPLH
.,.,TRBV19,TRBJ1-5,ASSPTFGPQH
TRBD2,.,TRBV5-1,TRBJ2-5,ASSLSSGGGETQY
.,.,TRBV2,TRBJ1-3,ASKQGFAGNTIY
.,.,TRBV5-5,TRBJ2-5,ASSSRGRQETQY
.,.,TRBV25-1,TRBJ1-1,ASSEFRENTEAF